The 26 T cell receptor beta chains below were found in one sample sequenced in a study of blood T cell repertoires in COVID-19. Sequenced by immunoSEQ multiplex PCR; TCRdb stores in-frame clones only, minus some. This repertoire shows some 380,000 clones, roughly 86% found once; its top ten account for 1.1%. What was sequenced was peripheral blood. The receptors here all came from a human donor with acute or convalescent COVID-19. The donor label of this sample is uncertain.

The chain joins TRBV28 to TRBJ1-1, with unresolved D. Trimming shortened V by 8 bases and J by 1 base, and 14 bases separated the two germline ends. This CDR3 region has 14 residues. Looked up from germline, CDR1 is MDHEN and CDR2 is SYDVKM. The CDR3, as DNA: TGTGCCAGCGGGAGACCCGACGGGAACACTGAAGCTTTCTTT. It specifies CASGRPDGNTEAFF. The whole variable domain, remainder taken from reference TRBV28 and TRBJ1-1, is DVKVTQSSRYLVKRTGEKVFLECVQDMDHENMFWYRQDPGLGLRLIYFSYDVKMKEKGDIPEGYSVSREKKERFSLILESASTNQTSMYLCASGRPDGNTEAFFGQGTRLTVV.

This rearrangement joins TRBV28 to TRBJ1-2, with D possibly TRBD1 on 6 matching bases. The V and J ends lost 6 bases and 4 bases respectively, with 9 bases between them. This CDR3 comprises 12 residues. Germline V CDR1 and CDR2: MDHEN, SYDVKM. CDR3 sequence reads: CASSGQFYGYTF. DNA for the CDR3: TGTGCCAGCAGCGGACAGTTCTATGGCTACACCTTC.

The gene calls are TRBV18 and TRBJ2-5; TRBD1 agrees at 7 bases. This CDR3 has 14 residues. The germline gives CDR1 KGHSH, CDR2 LQKENI. Losses at the gene ends were 3 bases for V and 3 bases for J; bases not matched to a gene: 4. The CDR3 is CASSPGTVEETQYF. The CDR3 DNA is TGTGCCAGCTCACCCGGGACAGTAGAAGAGACCCAGTACTTC.

This clone appeared a few times. DNA of the CDR3: TGTGCCAGCTCACGGCAGGGGGACGGTACGCAGTATTTT. Its translation: CASSRQGDGTQYF. The J gene is TRBJ2-3, the V gene TRBV18; 7 bases are a match to TRBD1. This CDR3 contains 13 residues. Germline CDR1 and CDR2: KGHSH and LQKENI. The V segment lost 4 bases and the J segment 8 bases; nucleotides outside the gene matches: 6.

DNA for the CDR3: TGTGCCAGCAGTCGAAGCGGGGGGGCCTACAATGAGCAGTTCTTC. This translates into CASSRSGGAYNEQFF. The chain uses TRBV6-5 and TRBJ2-1; 10 nucleotides align to TRBD2. The CDR3 has 15 amino acids. Germline values: CDR1 MNHEY, CDR2 SVGAGI. V lost 5 bases and J lost 2; bases outside the gene matches: 3.

This sequence joins TRBV3-1 (or the pseudogene TRBV3-2) and TRBJ1-1; D may be TRBD1 (5 bases). V gave up 0 bases and J gave up 5 bases, with 22 bases separating them. CDR1 is LGHDT and CDR2 is YNNKEL in the germline V gene (reference sequence). CDR3 length: 18 residues. The CDR3 nucleotides are TGTGCCAGCAGCCAAGAGGCGCCGGGGGGAGGGGCTAGGACTGAAGCTTTCTTT. It codes for CASSQEAPGGGARTEAFF.

This clone was seen only a few times. This chain links TRBV18 with TRBJ1-1; weak D call: TRBD1 (5 bases). Looked up from germline, CDR1 is KGHSH and CDR2 is LQKENI. The CDR3 runs to 12 residues. V gave up 6 bases and J gave up 6 bases, with 11 bases separating them. CDR3 region: CASSMGRPEAFF. CDR3 DNA sequence: TGTGCCAGCTCGATGGGGCGGCCTGAAGCTTTCTTT.

This clone was seen a few times. J is TRBJ1-2 and V is TRBV4-1, with a possible D match to TRBD1 (6 bases). The CDR3 has 12 residues. The V and J ends lost 8 bases and 2 bases respectively, with 9 bases between them. Germline CDR1 MGHRA, CDR2 YSYEKL. The CDR3 coding sequence is TGCGCCAGCTCCCAGGGGAACTATGGCTACACCTTC. Translation: CASSQGNYGYTF.

The genes are TRBV18 and TRBJ1-3; D is uncertain. The CDR3 is made up of 14 amino acids. Trimming shortened V by 3 bases and J by 2 bases, and 8 bases separated the two germline ends. Germline V lookup: CDR1 KGHSH, CDR2 LQKENI. The CDR3 nucleotides are TGTGCCAGCTCACCCGCGGCACCTGGAAACACCATATATTTT. Amino acids: CASSPAAPGNTIYF. The full variable domain, in which reference TRBV18 and TRBJ1-3 provide the parts outside the CDR3, is NAGVMQNPRHLVRRRGQEARLRCSPMKGHSHVYWYRQLPEEGLKFMVYLQKENIIDESGMPKERFSAEFPKEGPSILRIQQVVRGDSAAYFCASSPAAPGNTIYFGEGSWLTVV.

The chain couples TRBV6-4 to TRBJ1-2; D gene unclear. The CDR3 loop spans 15 amino acids. Trimming removed 2 bases at V and 1 base at J, with 11 bases between. Germline assignment: CDR1 MRHNA and CDR2 SNTAGT. As DNA, the CDR3 is TGTGCCAGCAGTGACAGTCAGCGGAGTAACTATGGCTACACCTTC. It is translated as CASSDSQRSNYGYTF.

V gene TRBV7-9 combines with J gene TRBJ2-3; perhaps TRBD1 as D (6 bases). The CDR3 runs 15 residues. The germline V gene has CDR1 SEHNR and CDR2 FQNEAQ (reference sequence). Trimming cost V 5 bases and J 5 bases, with 17 bases left between them. CDR3 coding DNA: TGTGCCAGCAGCCGTTGGGCGACAGGTGAAGATACGCAGTATTTT. As protein: CASSRWATGEDTQYF.

The gene calls are TRBV5-1 and TRBJ1-2; 8 bases are a match to TRBD1. The V segment lost 0 bases and the J segment 8 bases; nucleotides outside the gene matches: 9. This CDR3 has 15 residues. Germline V gene lookup returns CDR1 SGHRS and CDR2 YFSETQ. The chain's CDR3 is CASSLDGQGSRGYTF. CDR3 DNA sequence: TGCGCCAGCAGCTTGGACGGACAGGGTTCTCGGGGCTACACCTTC.

CDR3 amino acids: CASSLRGGSGRQNEQFF. The CDR3 bases are TGTGCCAGCAGCCTTCGTGGGGGTAGCGGGAGGCAGAATGAGCAGTTCTTC. The genes are TRBV7-2 and TRBJ2-1; 10 nucleotides align to TRBD2. The V segment lost 5 bases and the J segment 7 bases; nucleotides outside the gene matches: 14. There are 17 residues in the CDR3. Germline CDR1 SGHTA, CDR2 FQGNSA. Full variable domain (outside the CDR3, taken from reference TRBV7-2 and TRBJ2-1): GAGVSQSPSNKVTEKGKDVELRCDPISGHTALYWYRQSLGQGLEFLIYFQGNSAPDKSGLPSDRFSAERTGGSVSTLTIQRTQQEDSAVYLCASSLRGGSGRQNEQFFGPGTRLTVL.

The V and J genes are TRBV6-1 and TRBJ2-7, with D possibly matching TRBD2 (6 bases). Looked up from germline, CDR1 is MNHNS and CDR2 is SASEGT. The length of the CDR3 is 16 residues. The V gene lost 1 base and the J gene lost 7 bases, with 20 bases spanning the gap. CDR3 sequence (DNA): TGTGCCAGCAGTGAAGTCGGAGGGCCACCTCTGGGGGAGCAGTACTTC. This encodes CASSEVGGPPLGEQYF.

This rearrangement joins TRBV21-1 to TRBJ2-5; the table's D gene call, TRBD1, was not cross checked with the DNA. TRBV21-1 is annotated as a pseudogene. The CDR3 runs 14 residues. CDR3 coding DNA: TGTGCCAGTTCTTTCTCCAGGGGGTCCGAGACCCAGTACTTC. This gives the protein CASSFSRGSETQYF.

The chain couples TRBV5-4 to TRBJ2-2; the D is unclear. CDR1 is SGHNT, CDR2 YYREEE, per germline (reference sequence). This CDR3 contains 15 residues. V lost 0 bases and J lost 5, with 11 bases in between. CDR3 sequence: CASSLEDTRTGELFF. The CDR3 DNA reads as TGTGCCAGCAGCTTGGAAGACACACGTACCGGGGAGCTGTTTTTT.

This rearrangement joins TRBV19 to TRBJ2-5, with 8 bases matching TRBD2. J was trimmed by 5 bases and V by 10 bases; bases with no gene match: 15. The CDR3 loop spans 15 amino acids. Looked up from germline, CDR1 is LNHDA and CDR2 is SQIVND (reference sequence). CDR3 nucleotide sequence: TGTGCCACCACCGAGGTAGCGGGGAGCGGGGAGACCCAGTACTTC. The encoded protein is CATTEVAGSGETQYF.

V and J are TRBV4-1 and TRBJ2-3; possible D gene TRBD2, 6 bases. Trimming shortened V by 3 bases and J by 1 base, and 11 bases separated the two germline ends. CDR3 length: 15 amino acids. The germline gives CDR1 MGHRA, CDR2 YSYEKL. Here the CDR3 DNA reads TGCGCCAGCAGCCATGGGTCGGGGGGCACAGATACGCAGTATTTT. Translated: CASSHGSGGTDTQYF.

Many counts were recorded for this clone. The CDR3 is CASSFNEGRRSEAFF. DNA for the CDR3: TGTGCCAGCAGTTTCAATGAGGGTAGGAGGTCTGAAGCTTTCTTT. The chain couples TRBV28 to TRBJ1-1, with D unresolved. Germline V lookup: CDR1 MDHEN, CDR2 SYDVKM. Deletions cut 3 bases from V and 6 bases from J, with 17 bases between. The CDR3 contains 15 residues.

Only a few counts were recorded for this clone. The genes are TRBV6-4 and TRBJ2-7; the match to TRBD2 covers 11 bases. The V gene end was trimmed by 3 bases and the J gene end by 0 bases; junction bases not matched to a gene: 1. The CDR3 covers 15 residues. CDR1 MRHNA and CDR2 SNTAGT come from the germline V gene. As DNA, the CDR3 is TGTGCCAGCAGTGAACTAGCGGGGGCCTCCTACGAGCAGTACTTC. Residues: CASSELAGASYEQYF.

V gene TRBV7-8 combines with J gene TRBJ2-2, with 7 bases matching TRBD1. The CDR3 has 17 amino acids. Germline CDR1 reads SGHVS; CDR2 reads FQNEAQ. V lost 3 bases, J lost 5 bases, and 12 bases stayed unmatched. This chain's CDR3 is CASSFEGALGGTGELFF. CDR3 nucleotide sequence: TGTGCCAGCAGCTTCGAGGGGGCATTAGGAGGAACCGGGGAGCTGTTTTTT.

This clone occurred once. The V call is TRBV5-1, the J call TRBJ2-1, with 7 bases fitting TRBD2. Per germline, CDR1 SGHRS and CDR2 YFSETQ. CDR3 length: 15 residues. J was trimmed by 8 bases and V by 4 bases; bases with no gene match: 12. The CDR3 reads CASSPEGGSFDEQFF. The CDR3 DNA is TGCGCCAGCAGCCCGGAGGGCGGGAGCTTTGATGAGCAGTTCTTC.

J is TRBJ2-6 and V is TRBV5-1, with 13 bases matching TRBD2. Trimming cost V 1 base and J 1 base; bases outside gene matches: 8. Germline CDR1 is SGHRS and CDR2 is YFSETQ. This CDR3 region has 20 residues. CDR3 sequence: CASSLTSGGAHASGANVLTF. In nucleotides, the CDR3 is TGCGCCAGCAGCTTGACTAGCGGGGGGGCCCATGCGTCTGGGGCCAACGTCCTGACTTTC.

The chain joins TRBV3-1 (or the pseudogene TRBV3-2) to TRBJ2-3, with 9 bases matching TRBD2. The CDR3 is 17 residues long. The germline gives CDR1 LGHDT, CDR2 YNNKEL (reference sequence). Germline trimming cut 1 base from V and 2 bases from J; bases unmatched to any gene: 7. The CDR3 DNA sequence: TGTGCCAGCAGCCAAGCGGGCGGGAGGGCCCCCACAGATACGCAGTATTTT. Translating it yields CASSQAGGRAPTDTQYF.

The V and J genes are TRBV5-1 and TRBJ1-1; 9 bases map to TRBD1. CDR3 size: 12 residues. CDR1 and CDR2 (germline): SGHRS, YFSETQ. The V and J ends lost 4 bases and 8 bases, in that order; junction bases with no gene match: 3. CDR3 region: CASSPGQGEAFF. Written as DNA, the CDR3 is TGCGCCAGCAGCCCCGGACAGGGGGAAGCTTTCTTT. The variable domain in full, completed from reference TRBV5-1 and TRBJ1-1, reads KAGVTQTPRYLIKTRGQQVTLSCSPISGHRSVSWYQQTPGQGLQFLFEYFSETQRNKGNFPGRFSGRQFSNSRSEMNVSTLELGDSALYLCASSPGQGEAFFGQGTRLTVV.

This clone was recorded only once. The rearrangement joins TRBV5-6 to TRBJ2-3, with no clear D. The V end lost 0 bases, the J end lost 6 bases, and 8 bases lay between the germline ends. From germline, CDR1 is SGHDT and CDR2 YYEEEE. The CDR3 sequence is 13 residues long. CDR3 sequence (DNA): TGTGCCAGCAGCTTGGTCGAGGAGGATACGCAGTATTTT. Translated: CASSLVEEDTQYF. Complete variable domain (other parts from reference TRBV5-6 and TRBJ2-3): DAGVTQSPTHLIKTRGQQVTLRCSPKSGHDTVSWYQQALGQGPQFIFQYYEEEERQRGNFPDRFSGHQFPNYSSELNVNALLLGDSALYLCASSLVEEDTQYFGPGTRLTVL.